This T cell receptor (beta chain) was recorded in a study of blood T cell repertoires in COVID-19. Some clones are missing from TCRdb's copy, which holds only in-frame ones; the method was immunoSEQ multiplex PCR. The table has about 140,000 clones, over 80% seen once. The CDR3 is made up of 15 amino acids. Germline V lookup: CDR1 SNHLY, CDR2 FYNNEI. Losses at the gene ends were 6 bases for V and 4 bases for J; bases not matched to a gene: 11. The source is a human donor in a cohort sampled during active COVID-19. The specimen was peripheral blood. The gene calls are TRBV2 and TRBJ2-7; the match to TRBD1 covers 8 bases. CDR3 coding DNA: TGTGCCAGCAGCCCTAGGAGGGACAGGCATTACGAGCAGTACTTC. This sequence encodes CASSPRRDRHYEQYF. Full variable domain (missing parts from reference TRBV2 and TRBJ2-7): EPEVTQTPSHQVTQMGQEVILRCVPISNHLYFYWYRQILGQKVEFLVSFYNNEISEKSEIFDDQFSVERPDGSNFTLKIRSTKLEDSAMYFCASSPRRDRHYEQYFGPGTRLTVT.